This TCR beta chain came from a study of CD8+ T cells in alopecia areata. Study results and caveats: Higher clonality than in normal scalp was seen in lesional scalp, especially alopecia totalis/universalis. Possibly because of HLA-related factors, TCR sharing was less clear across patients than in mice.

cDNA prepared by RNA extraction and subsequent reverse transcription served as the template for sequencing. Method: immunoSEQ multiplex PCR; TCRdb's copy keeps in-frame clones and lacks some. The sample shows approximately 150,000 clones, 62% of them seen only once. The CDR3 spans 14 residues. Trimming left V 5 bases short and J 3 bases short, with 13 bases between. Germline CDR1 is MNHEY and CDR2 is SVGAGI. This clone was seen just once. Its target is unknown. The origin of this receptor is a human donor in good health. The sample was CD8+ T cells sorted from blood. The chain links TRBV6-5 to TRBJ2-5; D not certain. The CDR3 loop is CASSRRVGEETQYF. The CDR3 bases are TGTGCCAGCAGTCGCCGGGTTGGGGAAGAGACCCAGTACTTC.